This TCR beta chain is from a study of post-analysis software for immune sequencing data. Looking at the study overall: Relapsing-remitting, secondary progressive and progressive-relapsing forms of multiple sclerosis all featured among disease courses.

The length of the CDR3 is 17 residues. V shed 0 bases and J shed 6 bases, with 18 bases lying between them. Germline V lookup: CDR1 KGHDR, CDR2 SFDVKD. Notes on the study in general: Controls had lower frequencies than patients of five or six TRBV segments, which included TRBV5-6, TRBV5-1 and TRBV20-1. Samples made in the same batch grouped tightly together by F measure. Multiple sclerosis patients had significantly lower normalized Chao1 diversity than controls.

The count of this clonotype is one. Its antigen remains unknown. Unique molecular identifiers tagged the TCR beta cDNA libraries. Input of 1 to 10 million T cells yielded roughly 0.5 million cDNA molecules. TCRdb processed the PCR reads anew with MiXCR; each CDR3 protein has one entry. Seen here are 450,000 or so distinct CDR3 sequences, nearly 45% observed once, and the top ten hold 12%. Source material: blood. The V and J genes are TRBV24-1 and TRBJ2-3; D possibly corresponds to TRBD1 (8 bases). The clonotype was recovered from a girl aged 10-17 years with multiple sclerosis. The DNA for the CDR3 is TGTGCCACCAGTGATTTGCCCCAGGGGGCGCGGGAGGATACGCAGTATTTT. Residues: CATSDLPQGAREDTQYF.